Sequencing of this TCR beta chain was carried out in a study of vaccination and CD4 T cells after COVID-19. Treatment in this sample: roughly 10-day PBMC culture with coronavirus spike peptide pools or control peptides (ViraFEST assay). Researchers used the Oncomine TCR Beta short-read assay to sequence DNA from cultured CD4+ T cells. TCRdb re-derived calls from the PCR reads in MiXCR, one entry per CDR3 protein. This table holds about 9,100 distinct CDR3 sequences, roughly 57% found once. Concerning this clonotype itself: The target antigen is unknown.

J gave up 4 bases and V 6 bases, and 4 bases lay outside the gene matches. The CDR3 consists of 16 residues. In germline, CDR1 is SNHLY, CDR2 FYNNEI. This TCR derives from a human donor with COVID-19. Sequencing used cultured CD4+ T cells from blood, obtained after SARS-CoV-2 vaccination. The J gene is TRBJ2-2, the V gene TRBV2; 14 bases fit TRBD2. The DNA of the CDR3 is TGTGCCAGCAGGGGTGGGACTAGCGGGGGCACCGGGGAGCTGTTTTTT. It specifies CASRGGTSGGTGELFF.